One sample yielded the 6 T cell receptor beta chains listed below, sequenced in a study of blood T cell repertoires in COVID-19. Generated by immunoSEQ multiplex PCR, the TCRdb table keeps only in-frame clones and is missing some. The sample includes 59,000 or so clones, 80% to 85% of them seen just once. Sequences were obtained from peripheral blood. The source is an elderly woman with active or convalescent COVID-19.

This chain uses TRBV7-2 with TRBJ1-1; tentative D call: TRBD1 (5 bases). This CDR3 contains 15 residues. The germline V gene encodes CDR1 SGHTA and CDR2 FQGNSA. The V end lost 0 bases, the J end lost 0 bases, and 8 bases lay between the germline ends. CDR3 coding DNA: TGTGCCAGCAGCTTAGCCTTGACAGTGAACACTGAAGCTTTCTTT. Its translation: CASSLALTVNTEAFF.

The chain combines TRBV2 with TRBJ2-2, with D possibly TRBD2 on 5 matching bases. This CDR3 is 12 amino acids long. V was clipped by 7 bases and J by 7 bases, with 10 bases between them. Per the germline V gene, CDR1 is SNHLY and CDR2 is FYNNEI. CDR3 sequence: CASTTGSGELFF. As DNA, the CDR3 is TGTGCCAGCACCACGGGGAGCGGGGAGCTGTTTTTT. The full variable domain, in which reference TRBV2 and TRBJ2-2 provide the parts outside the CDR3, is EPEVTQTPSHQVTQMGQEVILRCVPISNHLYFYWYRQILGQKVEFLVSFYNNEISEKSEIFDDQFSVERPDGSNFTLKIRSTKLEDSAMYFCASTTGSGELFFGEGSRLTVL.

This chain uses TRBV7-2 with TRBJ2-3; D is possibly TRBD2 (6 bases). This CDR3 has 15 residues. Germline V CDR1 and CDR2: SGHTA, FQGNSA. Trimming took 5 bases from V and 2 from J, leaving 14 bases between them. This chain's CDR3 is CASSPLAILTDTQYF. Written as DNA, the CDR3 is TGTGCCAGCAGCCCCCTAGCGATCCTCACAGATACGCAGTATTTT.

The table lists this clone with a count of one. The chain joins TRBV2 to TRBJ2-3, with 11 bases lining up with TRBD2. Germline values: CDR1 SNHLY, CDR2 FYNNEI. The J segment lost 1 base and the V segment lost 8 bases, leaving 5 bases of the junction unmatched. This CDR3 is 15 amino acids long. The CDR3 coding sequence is TGTGCCAGCGTAGCTAGCGGGGGGCGCACAGATACGCAGTATTTT. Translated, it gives CASVASGGRTDTQYF.

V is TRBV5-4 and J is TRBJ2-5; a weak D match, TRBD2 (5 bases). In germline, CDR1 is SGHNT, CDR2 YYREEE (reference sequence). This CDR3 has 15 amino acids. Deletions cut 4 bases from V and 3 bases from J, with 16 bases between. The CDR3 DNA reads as TGTGCCAGCAGCCTCAATCCGGGGAAGGAAGAGACCCAGTACTTC. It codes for CASSLNPGKEETQYF.

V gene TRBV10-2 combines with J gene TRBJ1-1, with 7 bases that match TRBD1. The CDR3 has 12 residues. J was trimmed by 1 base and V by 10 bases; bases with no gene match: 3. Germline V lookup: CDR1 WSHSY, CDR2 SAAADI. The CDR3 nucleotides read TGCGCCACGTCAGGGGGGAACACTGAAGCTTTCTTT. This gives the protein CATSGGNTEAFF.